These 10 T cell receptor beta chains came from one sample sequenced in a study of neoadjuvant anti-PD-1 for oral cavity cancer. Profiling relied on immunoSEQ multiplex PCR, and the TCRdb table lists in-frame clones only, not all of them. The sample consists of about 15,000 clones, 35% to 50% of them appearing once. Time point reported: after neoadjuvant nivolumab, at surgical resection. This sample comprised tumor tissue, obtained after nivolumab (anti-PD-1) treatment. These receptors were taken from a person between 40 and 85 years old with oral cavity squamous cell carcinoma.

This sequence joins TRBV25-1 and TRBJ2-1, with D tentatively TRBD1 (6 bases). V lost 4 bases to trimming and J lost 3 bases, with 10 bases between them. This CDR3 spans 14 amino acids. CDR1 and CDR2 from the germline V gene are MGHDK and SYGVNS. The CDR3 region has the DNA TGTGCCAGCAGTGTACAGGGACACTACAATGAGCAGTTCTTC. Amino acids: CASSVQGHYNEQFF.

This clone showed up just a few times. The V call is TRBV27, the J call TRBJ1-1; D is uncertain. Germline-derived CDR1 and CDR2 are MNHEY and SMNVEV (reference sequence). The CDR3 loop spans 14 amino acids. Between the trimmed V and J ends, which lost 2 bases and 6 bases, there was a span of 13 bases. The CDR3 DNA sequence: TGTGCCAGCAGTTTAGAAGTGGGTCGCCCTGAAGCTTTCTTT. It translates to CASSLEVGRPEAFF.

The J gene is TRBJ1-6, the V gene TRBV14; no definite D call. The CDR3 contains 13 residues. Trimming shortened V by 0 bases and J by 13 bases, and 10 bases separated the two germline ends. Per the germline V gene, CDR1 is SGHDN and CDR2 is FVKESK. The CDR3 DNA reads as TGTGCCAGCAGCCAAGATGCAGGAGGTCCCCTCCACTTT. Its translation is CASSQDAGGPLHF.

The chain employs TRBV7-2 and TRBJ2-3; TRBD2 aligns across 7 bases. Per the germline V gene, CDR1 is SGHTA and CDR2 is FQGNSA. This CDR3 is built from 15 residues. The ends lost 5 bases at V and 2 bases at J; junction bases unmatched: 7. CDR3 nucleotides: TGTGCCAGCAGCCTACAAGCGGGATACACAGATACGCAGTATTTT. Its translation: CASSLQAGYTDTQYF.

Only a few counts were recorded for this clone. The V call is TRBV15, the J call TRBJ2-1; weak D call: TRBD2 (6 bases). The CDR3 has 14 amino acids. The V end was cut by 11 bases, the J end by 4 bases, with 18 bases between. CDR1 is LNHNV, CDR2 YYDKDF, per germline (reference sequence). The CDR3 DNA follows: TGTGCCGTGGGGCTGGGGGGACGGTACAATGAGCAGTTCTTC. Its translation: CAVGLGGRYNEQFF.

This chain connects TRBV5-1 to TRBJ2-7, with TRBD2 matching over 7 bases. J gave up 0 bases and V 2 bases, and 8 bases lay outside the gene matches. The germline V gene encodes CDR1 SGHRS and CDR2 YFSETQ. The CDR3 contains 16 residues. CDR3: CASSLMRRGVSYEQYF. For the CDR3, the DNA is TGCGCCAGCAGCTTAATGCGCCGGGGGGTCTCCTACGAGCAGTACTTC.

CDR3 in DNA: TGTGCCAGCAGTCCACTAGCGCATACTAGCACAGATACGCAGTATTTT. This codes for CASSPLAHTSTDTQYF. The chain carries TRBV6-9 and TRBJ2-3, with 7 bases identical to TRBD2. The V and J ends lost 5 bases and 0 bases, in that order; junction bases with no gene match: 8. Germline V gene data show CDR1 as MNHGY and CDR2 as SVAAGI. The length of the CDR3 is 16 residues.

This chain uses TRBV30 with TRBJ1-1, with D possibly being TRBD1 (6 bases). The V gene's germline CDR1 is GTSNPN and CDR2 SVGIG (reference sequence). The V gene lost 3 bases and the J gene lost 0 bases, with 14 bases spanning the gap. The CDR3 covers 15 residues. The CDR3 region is CAWRSPDRMNTEAFF. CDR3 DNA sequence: TGTGCCTGGAGGTCCCCAGACAGGATGAACACTGAAGCTTTCTTT.

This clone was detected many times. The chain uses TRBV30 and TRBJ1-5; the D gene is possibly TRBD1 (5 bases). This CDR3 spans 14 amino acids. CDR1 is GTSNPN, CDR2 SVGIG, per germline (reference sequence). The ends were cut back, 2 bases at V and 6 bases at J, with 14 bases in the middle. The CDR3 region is CAWSKGVGSQPQHF. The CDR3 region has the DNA TGTGCCTGGAGTAAAGGGGTCGGGAGTCAGCCCCAGCATTTT.

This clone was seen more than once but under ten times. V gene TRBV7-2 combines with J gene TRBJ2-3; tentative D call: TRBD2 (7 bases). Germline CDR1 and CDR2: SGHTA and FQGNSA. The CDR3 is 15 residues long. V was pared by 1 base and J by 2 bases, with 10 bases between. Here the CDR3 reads CASSLVGGDTDTQYF. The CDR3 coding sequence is TGTGCCAGCAGCTTAGTAGGGGGGGACACAGATACGCAGTATTTT.